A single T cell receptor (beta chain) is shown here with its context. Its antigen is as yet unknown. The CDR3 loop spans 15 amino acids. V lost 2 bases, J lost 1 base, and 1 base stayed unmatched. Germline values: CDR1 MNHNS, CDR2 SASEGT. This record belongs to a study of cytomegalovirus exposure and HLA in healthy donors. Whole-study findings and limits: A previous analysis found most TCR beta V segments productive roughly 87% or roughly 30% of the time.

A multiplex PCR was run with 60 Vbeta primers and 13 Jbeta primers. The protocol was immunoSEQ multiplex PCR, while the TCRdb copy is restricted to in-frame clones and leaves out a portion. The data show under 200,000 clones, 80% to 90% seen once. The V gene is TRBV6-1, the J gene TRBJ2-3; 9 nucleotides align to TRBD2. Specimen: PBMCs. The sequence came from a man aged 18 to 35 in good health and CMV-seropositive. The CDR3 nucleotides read TGTGCCAGCAGTGAACCTAGCGGGGGCACAGATACGCAGTATTTT. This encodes CASSEPSGGTDTQYF.